The T cell receptor beta chain described here comes from a study of blood T cell repertoires in COVID-19. Study details: Acute and convalescent COVID-19 specimens originated in the United States, Italy and Spain. PBMCs, B-cell-depleted T cells, or T cells were the source of the cDNA or gDNA that made up the material.

Membership in each cohort depended on participant-reported clinical history. Per the original methods: Reference gene primer amplification yielded estimated nucleated cell counts. Some clones are missing from TCRdb's copy, which holds only in-frame ones; the method was immunoSEQ multiplex PCR. The V and J calls and the clone size are those of that table, but D and trimming were determined from the DNA. Counted here are a few hundred thousand clones, 85% occurring once; the ten biggest clones make up roughly a sixth. Germline CDR1 and CDR2: LNHDA and SQIVND (reference sequence). V lost 8 bases, J lost 4 bases, and 11 bases stayed unmatched. The CDR3 loop spans 15 amino acids.

The chain couples TRBV19 to TRBJ2-1; 7 bases are shared with TRBD2. The clonotype originates from a man aged 35-49 years who had recovered from COVID-19. Sequenced: PBMCs or T cells enriched from blood (not recorded which). CDR3 loop: CASGPPAGAYNEQFF. CDR3 nucleotide sequence: TGTGCCAGTGGGCCCCCCGCGGGAGCGTACAATGAGCAGTTCTTC.